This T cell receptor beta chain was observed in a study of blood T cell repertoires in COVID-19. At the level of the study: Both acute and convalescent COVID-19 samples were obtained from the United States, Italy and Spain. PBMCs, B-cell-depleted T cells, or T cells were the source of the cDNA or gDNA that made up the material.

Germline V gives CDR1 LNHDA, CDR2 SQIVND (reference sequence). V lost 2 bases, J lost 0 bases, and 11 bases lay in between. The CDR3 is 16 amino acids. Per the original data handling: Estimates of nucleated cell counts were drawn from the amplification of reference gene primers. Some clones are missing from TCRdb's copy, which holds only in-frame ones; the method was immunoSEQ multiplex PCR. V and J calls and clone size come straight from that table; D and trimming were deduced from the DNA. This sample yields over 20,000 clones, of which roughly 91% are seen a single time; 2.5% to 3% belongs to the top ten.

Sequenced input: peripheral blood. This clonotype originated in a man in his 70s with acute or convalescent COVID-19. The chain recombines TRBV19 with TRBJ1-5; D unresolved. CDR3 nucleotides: TGTGCCAGTAGTATAAGGAGGCAGGTTAGCAATCAGCCCCAGCATTTT. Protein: CASSIRRQVSNQPQHF.